These 21 T cell receptor beta chains came from one sample sequenced in a study of PD-L1 blockade in urothelial cancer. Method: immunoSEQ multiplex PCR; TCRdb's copy keeps in-frame clones and lacks some. The table shows 45,000 to 50,000 clones, with around 88% occurring only once. The material sequenced was PBMCs, taken around atezolizumab (anti-PD-L1) treatment. The source is a man aged 80 or over with urothelial cancer.

This clone was observed once. This chain links TRBV19 with TRBJ1-1; no clear D gene. V was shortened by 3 bases and J by 0 bases, with 11 bases between the two germline ends. This CDR3 is built from 15 residues. In germline, CDR1 is LNHDA, CDR2 SQIVND (reference sequence). This chain's CDR3 is CASSMLPGLNTEAFF. As DNA, the CDR3 is TGTGCCAGTAGTATGCTCCCAGGCCTGAACACTGAAGCTTTCTTT.

There are a few counts of this clone. The chain combines TRBV4-2 with TRBJ2-5, with D tentatively TRBD1 (6 bases). The germline CDR1 and CDR2 sequences are LGHNA and YNFKEQ. V lost 4 bases to trimming and J lost 8 bases, with 17 bases between them. This CDR3 contains 14 residues. CDR3 loop: CASSRQVPAGTQYF. The CDR3 nucleotides are TGTGCCAGCAGCCGACAGGTTCCAGCTGGAACCCAGTACTTC.

This chain links TRBV29-1 with TRBJ2-6, with D hard to call. The CDR3 consists of 12 residues. Germline assignment: CDR1 SQVTM and CDR2 ANQGSEA. The V and J ends lost 5 bases and 4 bases respectively, with 6 bases between them. This CDR3 is CSVFSGANVLTF. CDR3 bases: TGCAGCGTTTTCTCCGGGGCCAACGTCCTGACTTTC.

This clone appeared once. V usage is TRBV11-2 and J usage is TRBJ1-2; possible D gene TRBD1, 6 bases. The germline V and J ends were trimmed by 5 bases and 2 bases, with 18 bases remaining between them. Germline V gene sequence: CDR1 SGHAT, CDR2 FQNNGV. There are 16 residues in the CDR3. In nucleotides, the CDR3 is TGTGCCAGCAGCCCGGCCGGGGGGGGCGCGAACTATGGCTACACCTTC. It is translated as CASSPAGGGANYGYTF.

V usage is TRBV2 and J usage is TRBJ2-7, with D possibly being TRBD1 (6 bases). V was cut by 7 bases and J by 2 bases, with 15 bases left in between. The CDR3 runs 14 residues. Germline CDR1 reads SNHLY; CDR2 reads FYNNEI. CDR3 sequence reads: CASTRSRGTYEQYF. The DNA for the CDR3 is TGTGCCAGCACCCGAAGCAGGGGAACCTACGAGCAGTACTTC. The whole variable domain, remainder taken from reference TRBV2 and TRBJ2-7, is EPEVTQTPSHQVTQMGQEVILRCVPISNHLYFYWYRQILGQKVEFLVSFYNNEISEKSEIFDDQFSVERPDGSNFTLKIRSTKLEDSAMYFCASTRSRGTYEQYFGPGTRLTVT.

This chain links TRBV27 with TRBJ1-2; 9 nucleotides match TRBD1. The CDR3 has 15 amino acids. Unmatched junction bases numbered 7, after V lost 7 bases and J lost 1 base. In germline, CDR1 is MNHEY, CDR2 SMNVEV (reference sequence). CDR3: CASTYGTGSNYGYTF. The CDR3 DNA is TGTGCCAGCACCTACGGGACAGGGAGTAACTATGGCTACACCTTC.

The chain employs TRBV6-6 and TRBJ2-1, with TRBD2 matching over 10 bases. The germline V gene encodes CDR1 MNHNY and CDR2 SVGAGI (reference sequence). The ends lost 6 bases at V and 4 bases at J; junction bases unmatched: 3. The length of the CDR3 is 14 residues. The CDR3, as DNA: TGTGCCAGCAGACGGACTAGCGGATACAATGAGCAGTTCTTC. Translating gives CASRRTSGYNEQFF.

J is TRBJ2-2 and V is TRBV5-4; 9 bases match TRBD1. The CDR3 length is 15 residues. Germline-derived CDR1 and CDR2 are SGHNT and YYREEE (reference sequence). Trimming removed 5 bases from V and 1 base from J; junction bases left unmatched: 3. The CDR3 protein is CASSRGQGNTGELFF. The CDR3 DNA follows: TGTGCCAGCAGTCGGGGACAGGGGAACACCGGGGAGCTGTTTTTT.

The rearrangement links TRBV30 to TRBJ1-5; 7 positions match TRBD1. The germline V gene encodes CDR1 GTSNPN and CDR2 SVGIG (reference sequence). V shed 1 base, J shed 4 bases, and the junction held 1 base outside the gene matches. CDR3 length: 13 residues. The CDR3 protein is CAWSATGNQPQHF. The CDR3 DNA is TGTGCCTGGAGTGCGACAGGGAATCAGCCCCAGCATTTT.

V is TRBV7-9 and J is TRBJ2-7; 10 nucleotides match TRBD2. This CDR3 region has 17 residues. Germline loops: CDR1 SEHNR, CDR2 FQNEAQ (reference sequence). With 3 bases clipped from V and 4 bases from J, the junction kept 12 bases outside the gene matches. The chain's CDR3 is CASSFGAGLAAIYEQYF. CDR3 DNA: TGTGCCAGCAGCTTCGGGGCAGGACTAGCGGCAATATACGAGCAGTACTTC.

The chain carries TRBV7-2 and TRBJ2-1; weak D call: TRBD2 (5 bases). The V end lost 5 bases, the J end lost 5 bases, and 16 bases lay between the germline ends. The length of the CDR3 is 15 residues. CDR1 and CDR2 from the germline V gene are SGHTA and FQGNSA. CDR3 coding DNA: TGTGCCAGCAGCCCCCCGGGTAGCGTAAACAATGAGCAGTTCTTC. This translates into CASSPPGSVNNEQFF.

V gene TRBV6-5 combines with J gene TRBJ1-2, with D possibly TRBD1 on 6 matching bases. The CDR3 consists of 15 residues. Germline loops: CDR1 MNHEY, CDR2 SVGAGI. V dropped 4 bases and J dropped 0 bases, with 12 bases sitting between them. CDR3 loop: CASSSPGQANYGYTF. CDR3 bases: TGTGCCAGCAGTTCACCGGGACAAGCTAACTATGGCTACACCTTC.

This clone was picked up one time. The V and J genes are TRBV4-1 and TRBJ1-5; D is unresolved. The V gene lost 0 bases and the J gene lost 5 bases, with 14 bases spanning the gap. The germline V gene has CDR1 MGHRA and CDR2 YSYEKL. This CDR3 has 16 amino acids. The CDR3 DNA reads as TGCGCCAGCAGCCAAGATCGAACAGTCGTCGATCAGCCCCAGCATTTT. Its translation: CASSQDRTVVDQPQHF.

This chain links TRBV29-1 with TRBJ2-2; TRBD2 might be the D (6 bases). V gave up 5 bases and J gave up 5 bases, with 15 bases separating them. Per the germline V gene, CDR1 is SQVTM and CDR2 is ANQGSEA. This CDR3 has 14 amino acids. CDR3 bases: TGCAGCGTTCTCCAGGGACTGCAAACCGGGGAGCTGTTTTTT. It is translated as CSVLQGLQTGELFF.

This clone was counted a single time. The chain has TRBV5-1 and TRBJ2-5, with 9 positions matching TRBD1. The CDR3 is 16 amino acids. Unmatched junction bases numbered 8, after V lost 1 base and J lost 4 bases. CDR1 is SGHRS, CDR2 YFSETQ, per germline. The CDR3 DNA reads TGCGCCAGCAGCTTGACATTCGGGACAGGGTTAGAGACCCAGTACTTC. As protein: CASSLTFGTGLETQYF.

The chain links TRBV5-5 to TRBJ2-7; 13 bases map to TRBD2. CDR1 is SGHKS, CDR2 YYEKEE, per germline (reference sequence). V shed 0 bases, J shed 4 bases, and the junction held 4 bases outside the gene matches. The CDR3 runs 16 residues. This chain's CDR3 is CASSLDGTSGIYEQYF. In DNA, the CDR3 is TGTGCCAGCAGCTTGGATGGGACTAGCGGGATTTACGAGCAGTACTTC. The full variable domain, with the rest looked up from reference TRBV5-5 and TRBJ2-7, is DAGVTQSPTHLIKTRGQQVTLRCSPISGHKSVSWYQQVLGQGPQFIFQYYEKEERGRGNFPDRFSARQFPNYSSELNVNALLLGDSALYLCASSLDGTSGIYEQYFGPGTRLTVT.

This rearrangement joins TRBV10-1 to TRBJ1-2; 12 nucleotides agree with TRBD1. V lost 5 bases, J lost 7 bases, and 2 bases stayed unmatched. This CDR3 region has 13 residues. Germline CDR1 reads WNHNN; CDR2 reads SYGVQD (reference sequence). The DNA for the CDR3 is TGCGCCAGCAGTCCGGGACAGGGGGCTGGCTACACCTTC. Residues: CASSPGQGAGYTF.

The rearrangement joins TRBV30 to TRBJ2-1, with 7 nucleotides matching TRBD2. V lost 1 base to trimming and J lost 2 bases; unmatched junction nucleotides: 5. Germline V lookup: CDR1 GTSNPN, CDR2 SVGIG (reference sequence). The CDR3 is 15 residues long. The DNA for the CDR3 is TGTGCCTGGAGTGCAACCGGACTAGCCTACAATGAGCAGTTCTTC. It specifies CAWSATGLAYNEQFF.

The chain links TRBV15 to TRBJ2-5; 7 positions agree with TRBD2. V dropped 1 base and J dropped 3; count of bases not matched to a gene: 14. Germline-derived CDR1 and CDR2 are LNHNV and YYDKDF (reference sequence). This CDR3 contains 18 residues. In nucleotides, the CDR3 is TGTGCCACCAGCAGAGGGCAAGGAGGCTCGAGCGGGAAAGAGACCCAGTACTTC. Amino acids: CATSRGQGGSSGKETQYF.

In this sample, this clone turned up once. The V and J genes are TRBV27 and TRBJ1-2; D is ambiguous. This CDR3 spans 16 amino acids. The V gene lost 6 bases and the J gene lost 1 base, with 18 bases spanning the gap. Per germline, CDR1 MNHEY and CDR2 SMNVEV (reference sequence). CDR3 amino acids: CASSPTYAANNYGYTF. The CDR3 DNA follows: TGTGCCAGCAGCCCCACGTATGCGGCTAATAACTATGGCTACACCTTC.

The J gene is TRBJ2-7, the V gene TRBV28; 15 positions agree with TRBD2. This CDR3 has 16 amino acids. The V gene end was trimmed by 10 bases and the J gene end by 1 base; junction bases not matched to a gene: 8. Germline V CDR1 and CDR2: MDHEN, SYDVKM. The CDR3 protein is CATAGTSGGSSYEQYF. CDR3 DNA sequence: TGTGCCACAGCCGGGACTAGCGGGGGGTCTTCCTACGAGCAGTACTTC.